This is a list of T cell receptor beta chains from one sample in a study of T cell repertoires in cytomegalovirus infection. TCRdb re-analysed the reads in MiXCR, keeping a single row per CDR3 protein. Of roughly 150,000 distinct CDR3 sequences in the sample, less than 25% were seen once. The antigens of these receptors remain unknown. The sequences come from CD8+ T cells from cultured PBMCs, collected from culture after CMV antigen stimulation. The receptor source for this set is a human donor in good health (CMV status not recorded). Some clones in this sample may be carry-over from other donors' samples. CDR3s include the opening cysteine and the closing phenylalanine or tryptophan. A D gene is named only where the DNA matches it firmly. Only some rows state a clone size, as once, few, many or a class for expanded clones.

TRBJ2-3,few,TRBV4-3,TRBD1,TGCGCCAGCAGCCAAGAAAGGGGGACAGCCGATCACACAGATACGCAGTATTTT,CASSQERGTADHTDTQYF
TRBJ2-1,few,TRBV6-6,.,TGTGCCGAGAGTAGGACAGTGGACAATGAGCAGTTCTTC,CAESRTVDNEQFF
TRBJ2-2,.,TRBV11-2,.,TGTGCCAGCAGCTTTCCAAATCGGCCGACCGGGGAGCTGTTTTTT,CASSFPNRPTGELFF
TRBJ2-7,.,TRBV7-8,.,TGTGCCAGCAGCCCGACAGGAACCTACGAGCAGTACTTC,CASSPTGTYEQYF
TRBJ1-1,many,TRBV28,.,TGTGCCAGCAGTTTAGTTGCGGGGGAAGCTTTCTTT,CASSLVAGEAFF
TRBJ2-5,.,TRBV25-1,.,TGTGCCAGCAATCAGAGAGGAGAGACCCAGTACTTC,CASNQRGETQYF
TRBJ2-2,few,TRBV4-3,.,TGCGCCAGCAGCCCCGGTGGGACGGGGGCCCCCGGGGAGCTGTTTTTT,CASSPGGTGAPGELFF
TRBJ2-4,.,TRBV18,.,TGTGCCAGCTCACCACCGGGAGGTCCTAAAAACATTCAGTACTTC,CASSPPGGPKNIQYF
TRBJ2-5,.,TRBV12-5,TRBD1,TGTGCTAGTGGTACCGGGACAGGACAAGAGACCCAGTACTTC,CASGTGTGQETQYF
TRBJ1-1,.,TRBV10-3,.,TGTGCCATCAGTGAGTCGACTCTGGGGACCCTGAACACTGAAGCTTTCTTT,CAISESTLGTLNTEAFF
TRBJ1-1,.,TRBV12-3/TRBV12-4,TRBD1,TGTGCCAGCAGTACCAGGGGGCTCGGAGTTGAAGCTTTCTTT,CASSTRGLGVEAFF
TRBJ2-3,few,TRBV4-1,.,TGCGCCAGCAGCCACCCGACGGTTAGCACAGATACGCAGTATTTT,CASSHPTVSTDTQYF
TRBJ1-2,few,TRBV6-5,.,TGTGCCAGCAGCCCAAGAACGGCTAACTATGGCTACACCTTC,CASSPRTANYGYTF
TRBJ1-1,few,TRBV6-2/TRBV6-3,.,TGTGCCAGCAGTTCAACAGGTCGGAGGACTGAAGCTTTCTTT,CASSSTGRRTEAFF
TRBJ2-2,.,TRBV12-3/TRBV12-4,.,TGTGCCAGCAGTTTATCTAGGGCAGAGCTGACCGGGGAGCTGTTTTTT,CASSLSRAELTGELFF
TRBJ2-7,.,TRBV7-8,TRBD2,TGTGCCAGCAGCATCGGGGGGGCTGCCTACGAGCAGTACTTC,CASSIGGAAYEQYF
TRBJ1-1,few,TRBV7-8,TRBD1,TGTGCCAGCAGCTCGTTCGACAGGGGGCATACTGAAGCTTTCTTT,CASSSFDRGHTEAFF
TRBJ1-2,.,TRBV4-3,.,TGCGCCAGCAGCCAAGACACAGTTGGATACTATGGCTACACCTTC,CASSQDTVGYYGYTF
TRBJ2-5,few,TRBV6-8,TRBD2,TGTGCCAGCAGTTCCCCGGGACTACCCCACCAAGAGACCCAGTACTTC,CASSSPGLPHQETQYF
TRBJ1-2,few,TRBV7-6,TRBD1,TGTGCCAGCAGCTCTCCGGACAGGGTGCCCTATGGCTACACCTTC,CASSSPDRVPYGYTF
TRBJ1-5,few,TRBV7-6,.,TGTGCCAGCAGCTTAGAAACAGGGTGGAATCAGCCCCAGCATTTT,CASSLETGWNQPQHF
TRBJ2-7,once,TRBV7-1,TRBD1,TGTGCCAGCAGCCGTCCCGGGACAGGGGGCTACGAGCAGTACTTC,CASSRPGTGGYEQYF
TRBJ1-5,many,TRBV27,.,TGTGCCAGCAGTTCGGTTATTCGGAATCAGCCCCAGCATTTT,CASSSVIRNQPQHF
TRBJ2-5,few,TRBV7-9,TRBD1,TGTGCCAGCAGCTTTTGGCAGACAGGGCCAACTTGGGGGACCCAGTACTTC,CASSFWQTGPTWGTQYF
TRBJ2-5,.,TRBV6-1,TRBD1,TGTGCCAGCAGTGCACTACCGGAGAGGGGGCTATATGAGACCCAGTACTTC,CASSALPERGLYETQYF
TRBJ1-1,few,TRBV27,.,TGTGCCAGCTGTCCCCTTACAGTACTGAACACTGAAGCTTTCTTT,CASCPLTVLNTEAFF
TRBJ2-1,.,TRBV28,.,TGTGCCAGCAGTTTGACCACAGGAAGTGCTCAGTTCTTC,CASSLTTGSAQFF
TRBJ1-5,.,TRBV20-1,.,TGCAGTGCTAGACTGAGGGCTCAGCCCCAGCATTTT,CSARLRAQPQHF
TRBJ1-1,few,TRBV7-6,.,TGTGCCAGCAGCTTAGGCGGGGTCCAGAGGGCTTTCTTT,CASSLGGVQRAFF
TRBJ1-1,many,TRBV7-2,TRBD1,TGTGCCAGCAGCCGTGGACAGGGAGGGACTGAAGCTTTCTTT,CASSRGQGGTEAFF
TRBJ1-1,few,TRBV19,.,TGTGCCAGTAGTATTATGCCAGACTCGAATGAAGCTTTCTTT,CASSIMPDSNEAFF
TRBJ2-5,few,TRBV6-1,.,TGTGCCAGCAGTGAGGACAGCCAAGAGACCCAGTACTTC,CASSEDSQETQYF
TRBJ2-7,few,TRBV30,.,TGTGCCTGGAGAGAGGGCGGCGAGCAGTACTTC,CAWREGGEQYF
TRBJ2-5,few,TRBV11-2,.,TGTGCCAGCAGCTTAACGCCCGTTCCCAAAGAGACCCAGTACTTC,CASSLTPVPKETQYF
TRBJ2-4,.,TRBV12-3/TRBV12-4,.,TGTGCCAGCAGTTTAGGGCTGGGCCGAGCCAAAAACATTCAGCACTTC,CASSLGLGRAKNIQHF
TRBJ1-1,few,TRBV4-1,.,TGCGCCAGCAGCCAAGACAGGATAGAAAGGACTGAAGCTTTCTTT,CASSQDRIERTEAFF
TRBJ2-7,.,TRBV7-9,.,TGTGCCAGCAGCTTAATCGCGGTTCCCTCCTACGAGCAGTACTTC,CASSLIAVPSYEQYF
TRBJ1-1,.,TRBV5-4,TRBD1,TGTGCCAGTTTGTCCCAGGGACAGGGACAATCTGAAGCTTTCTTT,CASLSQGQGQSEAFF
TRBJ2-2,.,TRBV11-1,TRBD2,TGTGCCAGCAGCTTAGGGGAGGGCCTTTGGAGTTCCGGGGAGCTGTTTTTT,CASSLGEGLWSSGELFF
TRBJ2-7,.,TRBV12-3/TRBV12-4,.,TGTGCCAGCAGTTTTGTAGGGCCCTACGAGCAGTACTTC,CASSFVGPYEQYF
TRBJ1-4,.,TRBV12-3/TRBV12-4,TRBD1,TGTGCCAGCAGCCTAACAGGGGGGGGCGAAAAACTGTTTTTT,CASSLTGGGEKLFF
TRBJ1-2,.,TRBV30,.,TGTGCCTGGAACCGGGACGGATATGGCTACACCTTC,CAWNRDGYGYTF
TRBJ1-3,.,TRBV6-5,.,TGTGCCAGCAGTTACGAGGCGGAAAGCTCTGGAAACACCATATATTTT,CASSYEAESSGNTIYF
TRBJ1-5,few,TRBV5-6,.,TGTGCCAGCAGCTTTTCCGGTCTTGGCAATCAGCCCCAGCATTTT,CASSFSGLGNQPQHF
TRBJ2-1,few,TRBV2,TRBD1,TGTGCCAGCAGCGACGGAGGGACAGGCTCCTACAATGAGCAGTTCTTC,CASSDGGTGSYNEQFF
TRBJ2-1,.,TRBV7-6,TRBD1,TGTGCCGGCGGGACAGGGAACAATGAGCAGTTCTTC,CAGGTGNNEQFF
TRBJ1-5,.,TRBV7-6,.,TGTGCCAGCATATCTCGGAGCAATCAGCCCCAGCATTTT,CASISRSNQPQHF
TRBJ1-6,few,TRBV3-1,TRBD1,TGTGCCAGCAGCCAAGATTCGATCCAAGACAGGGGATATAATTCACCCCTCCACTTT,CASSQDSIQDRGYNSPLHF
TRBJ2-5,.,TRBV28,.,TGTGCCAGCAGTTTGGGGACCTACGCCCAGTACTTC,CASSLGTYAQYF
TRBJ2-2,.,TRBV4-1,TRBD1,TGCGCCAGCAGCCAAATGGACAGGGGGCACACCGGGGAGCTGTTTTTT,CASSQMDRGHTGELFF
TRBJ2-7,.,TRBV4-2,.,TGTGCCAGCAGCCAAGATCCATCAGGGGGGTACGAGCAGTACTTC,CASSQDPSGGYEQYF
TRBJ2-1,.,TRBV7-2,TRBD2,TGTGCCAGCAGCTTCCCTCTGGCCGGGCGGGAGAACAATGAGCAGTTCTTC,CASSFPLAGRENNEQFF
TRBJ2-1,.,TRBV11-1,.,TGTGCCAGCAGCTTAGCGCGGGACATTTCCTACAATGAGCAGTTCTTC,CASSLARDISYNEQFF
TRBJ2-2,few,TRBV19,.,TGTGCCAGTAGCGGACTGACGGGCACCGGGGAGCTGTTTTTT,CASSGLTGTGELFF